This TCR beta chain emerged from a study of shared clonotypes between healthy human individuals. Study at large: Plates per donor: three CD4 naive, three CD4 memory, two CD8 naive, one CD8 memory.

Assay: immunoSEQ multiplex PCR; the TCRdb copy retains only in-frame clones and omits some. The sample includes a few million clones, roughly 92% seen only once; the top ten take around 0.14%. CDR1 is MNHNY, CDR2 SVGAGI, per germline (reference sequence). This CDR3 region has 16 residues. The ends lost 7 bases at V and 2 bases at J; junction bases unmatched: 11. General study points: Against clonotypes common to all four donors, non-shared ones had lower generation probabilities.

Splitting of CD4+ cells produced CD45RA+ naive and CD45RA-negative memory subsets. As concerns this clone: The antigen remains undetermined.

The receptor's source is a man between 18 and 35 years old in good health. The chain carries TRBV6-6 and TRBJ2-3, with 8 nucleotides matching TRBD2. Sequencing was performed on naive CD4+ T cells sorted from blood. The subset denotes: CD45RA+ positively selected. The CDR3 reads CASNGVLAGTTDTQYF. The CDR3 DNA is TGTGCCAGCAACGGAGTTTTAGCGGGGACCACAGATACGCAGTATTTT.